These T cell receptor beta chains were read from a single sample in a study of blood T cell repertoires in COVID-19. Assay used: immunoSEQ multiplex PCR; TCRdb lists only in-frame clones, some missing. The sample contains about 220,000 clones, about 86% of which appear only once. Sequenced: peripheral blood. The source is a woman in her twenties or thirties who had recovered from COVID-19. CDR3s include the opening cysteine and the closing phenylalanine or tryptophan. Each record gives: J gene, V gene, D gene, clone size, CDR3 protein, CDR3 DNA. D genes are given only for firm matches. Clone size appears in some rows only: once, few, many, or a class for an expanded clone.

J gene: TRBJ1-1; V gene: TRBV28; D gene: TRBD1; clone size: .; CDR3 protein: CASSPPQGARTEAFF; CDR3 DNA: TGTGCCAGCAGTCCGCCACAGGGGGCACGCACTGAAGCTTTCTTT
J gene: TRBJ2-1; V gene: TRBV28; D gene: .; clone size: .; CDR3 protein: CASRLDGSYNEQFF; CDR3 DNA: TGTGCCAGCAGACTAGATGGGTCCTACAATGAGCAGTTCTTC
J gene: TRBJ2-3; V gene: TRBV5-1; D gene: .; clone size: .; CDR3 protein: CASSLDSPGTDTQYF; CDR3 DNA: TGCGCCAGCAGCTTGGACAGCCCGGGGACAGATACGCAGTATTTT
J gene: TRBJ2-3; V gene: TRBV19; D gene: .; clone size: .; CDR3 protein: CASSRQTDGPGTDTQYF; CDR3 DNA: TGTGCCAGTAGCAGACAGACGGACGGTCCCGGCACAGATACGCAGTATTTT
J gene: TRBJ1-6; V gene: TRBV7-3; D gene: .; clone size: .; CDR3 protein: CASSDVENSPLHF; CDR3 DNA: TGTGCCAGCAGCGACGTGGAGAATTCACCCCTCCACTTT
J gene: TRBJ2-7; V gene: TRBV6-5; D gene: TRBD2; clone size: .; CDR3 protein: CASSFSGLLYEQYF; CDR3 DNA: TGTGCCAGCAGCTTTAGCGGGCTTCTTTACGAGCAGTACTTC
J gene: TRBJ2-1; V gene: TRBV28; D gene: TRBD1; clone size: once; CDR3 protein: CASSHGTGRYNEQFF; CDR3 DNA: TGTGCCAGCAGTCACGGGACAGGGAGGTACAATGAGCAGTTCTTC
J gene: TRBJ2-1; V gene: TRBV5-5; D gene: TRBD2; clone size: .; CDR3 protein: CASSWSGAYNEQFF; CDR3 DNA: TGTGCCAGCAGCTGGAGCGGGGCCTACAATGAGCAGTTCTTC
J gene: TRBJ2-7; V gene: TRBV5-4; D gene: .; clone size: .; CDR3 protein: CASSSRTNEQYF; CDR3 DNA: TGTGCCAGCAGCTCCCGGACTAACGAGCAGTACTTC
J gene: TRBJ2-1; V gene: TRBV14; D gene: TRBD2; clone size: .; CDR3 protein: CASSQNEGLTSGRNEQFF; CDR3 DNA: TGTGCCAGCAGCCAAAACGAGGGTCTGACTAGCGGGAGAAATGAGCAGTTCTTC
J gene: TRBJ2-3; V gene: TRBV20-1; D gene: TRBD2; clone size: once; CDR3 protein: CSASLRTSGRGTDTQYF; CDR3 DNA: TGCAGTGCTAGTCTACGGACTAGCGGGAGAGGGACAGATACGCAGTATTTT
J gene: TRBJ2-1; V gene: TRBV19; D gene: TRBD2; clone size: many; CDR3 protein: CASSPNLLAGGNNEQFF; CDR3 DNA: TGTGCCAGTAGTCCCAACCTACTAGCGGGAGGCAACAATGAGCAGTTCTTC
J gene: TRBJ1-2; V gene: TRBV28; D gene: .; clone size: .; CDR3 protein: CASSLGGNYGYTF; CDR3 DNA: TGTGCCAGCAGTTTAGGGGGGAACTATGGCTACACCTTC
J gene: TRBJ2-7; V gene: TRBV7-9; D gene: .; clone size: .; CDR3 protein: CASSPQQAGDEQYF; CDR3 DNA: TGTGCCAGCAGCCCCCAGCAGGCAGGCGACGAGCAGTACTTC
J gene: TRBJ1-2; V gene: TRBV27; D gene: .; clone size: once; CDR3 protein: CASSFFRDFNYGYTF; CDR3 DNA: TGTGCCAGCAGTTTTTTCCGGGATTTTAACTATGGCTACACCTTC
J gene: TRBJ1-2; V gene: TRBV19; D gene: .; clone size: .; CDR3 protein: CASSIGGWGTSYGYTF; CDR3 DNA: TGTGCCAGTAGTATAGGCGGATGGGGCACCAGCTATGGCTACACCTTC
J gene: TRBJ2-1; V gene: TRBV9; D gene: .; clone size: .; CDR3 protein: CASSARGGEGSYNEQFF; CDR3 DNA: TGTGCCAGCAGCGCACGAGGGGGAGAAGGATCCTACAATGAGCAGTTCTTC
J gene: TRBJ2-5; V gene: TRBV10-3; D gene: TRBD2; clone size: .; CDR3 protein: CAIGRGGLEGETQYF; CDR3 DNA: TGTGCCATCGGGCGGGGCGGACTAGAGGGGGAGACCCAGTACTTC
J gene: TRBJ1-2; V gene: TRBV2; D gene: .; clone size: few; CDR3 protein: CASSGGSVYGYTF; CDR3 DNA: TGTGCCAGCAGTGGCGGCAGCGTCTATGGCTACACCTTC
J gene: TRBJ2-7; V gene: TRBV18; D gene: TRBD1; clone size: .; CDR3 protein: CASSPGTGGYEQYF; CDR3 DNA: TGTGCCAGCTCACCCGGGACAGGGGGCTACGAGCAGTACTTC
J gene: TRBJ2-1; V gene: TRBV27; D gene: .; clone size: .; CDR3 protein: CASSLSEGLRNEQFF; CDR3 DNA: TGTGCCAGCAGTTTATCGGAGGGCCTTAGGAATGAGCAGTTCTTC
J gene: TRBJ2-3; V gene: TRBV9; D gene: TRBD2; clone size: .; CDR3 protein: CASSVARGEATQYF; CDR3 DNA: TGTGCCAGCAGCGTAGCTCGGGGGGAGGCTACGCAGTATTTT
J gene: TRBJ1-5; V gene: TRBV27; D gene: .; clone size: .; CDR3 protein: CASGATGHPYSNQPQHF; CDR3 DNA: TGTGCCAGCGGGGCGACAGGACATCCTTATAGCAATCAGCCCCAGCATTTT
J gene: TRBJ2-3; V gene: TRBV9; D gene: .; clone size: once; CDR3 protein: CASSHSRSLQTNTQYF; CDR3 DNA: TGTGCCAGCAGCCACAGCAGGTCCCTCCAAACAAATACGCAGTATTTT
J gene: TRBJ2-5; V gene: TRBV7-6; D gene: .; clone size: .; CDR3 protein: CASRPQQGSTQYF; CDR3 DNA: TGTGCCTCCCGACCCCAGCAGGGTAGCACCCAGTACTTC
J gene: TRBJ2-7; V gene: TRBV11-2; D gene: .; clone size: .; CDR3 protein: CASSFERIHEQYF; CDR3 DNA: TGTGCCAGCAGCTTTGAGAGAATCCACGAGCAGTACTTC
J gene: TRBJ1-4; V gene: TRBV6-5; D gene: TRBD1; clone size: .; CDR3 protein: CASSYSRTGPPEKLFF; CDR3 DNA: TGTGCCAGCAGTTACTCGAGGACAGGACCGCCCGAAAAACTGTTTTTT
J gene: TRBJ2-7; V gene: TRBV6-1; D gene: TRBD2; clone size: .; CDR3 protein: CASSELAATYEQYF; CDR3 DNA: TGTGCCAGCAGTGAACTAGCGGCAACCTACGAGCAGTACTTC
J gene: TRBJ2-1; V gene: TRBV9; D gene: TRBD2; clone size: .; CDR3 protein: CASSSLLAGEGYNEQFF; CDR3 DNA: TGTGCCAGCAGCTCCCTTTTGGCGGGAGAAGGGTACAATGAGCAGTTCTTC
J gene: TRBJ1-5; V gene: TRBV27; D gene: .; clone size: .; CDR3 protein: CASSLGEGRQPQHF; CDR3 DNA: TGTGCCAGCAGTTTAGGGGAGGGCCGTCAGCCCCAGCATTTT
J gene: TRBJ2-7; V gene: TRBV27; D gene: .; clone size: .; CDR3 protein: CASSSGTGRGGEQYF; CDR3 DNA: TGTGCCAGCAGTTCAGGAACAGGGAGGGGAGGCGAGCAGTACTTC
J gene: TRBJ2-3; V gene: TRBV5-1; D gene: .; clone size: .; CDR3 protein: CASSIQGDESTDTQYF; CDR3 DNA: TGCGCCAGCAGCATACAGGGAGATGAGAGCACAGATACGCAGTATTTT
J gene: TRBJ2-1; V gene: TRBV18; D gene: .; clone size: .; CDR3 protein: CASSPSGSYNEQFF; CDR3 DNA: TGTGCCAGCTCACCTAGCGGTTCCTACAATGAGCAGTTCTTC
J gene: TRBJ2-3; V gene: TRBV19; D gene: .; clone size: .; CDR3 protein: CASSITIGRYTDTQYF; CDR3 DNA: TGTGCCAGTAGTATTACGATTGGCAGATACACAGATACGCAGTATTTT
J gene: TRBJ2-7; V gene: TRBV3-1/TRBV3-2; D gene: .; clone size: .; CDR3 protein: CASSPRVTGLMPYEQYF; CDR3 DNA: TGTGCCAGCAGCCCGAGAGTTACAGGGCTAATGCCCTACGAGCAGTACTTC
J gene: TRBJ2-7; V gene: TRBV21-1; D gene: .; clone size: .; CDR3 protein: CASSKEAGGPREQYF; CDR3 DNA: TGTGCCAGCAGCAAAGAAGCGGGAGGGCCGAGAGAGCAGTACTTC
J gene: TRBJ2-1; V gene: TRBV24-1; D gene: TRBD2; clone size: .; CDR3 protein: CATSDPTLLAGRGDEQFF; CDR3 DNA: TGTGCCACCAGTGATCCGACCTTACTAGCGGGAAGGGGAGATGAGCAGTTCTTC
J gene: TRBJ2-3; V gene: TRBV19; D gene: .; clone size: .; CDR3 protein: CASSGGTNEYF; CDR3 DNA: TGTGCCAGTAGTGGTGGGACAAACGAGTATTTT
J gene: TRBJ1-4; V gene: TRBV18; D gene: TRBD1; clone size: .; CDR3 protein: CASSLDRVNEKLFF; CDR3 DNA: TGTGCCAGCTCCTTGGACAGGGTGAATGAAAAACTGTTTTTT
J gene: TRBJ2-1; V gene: TRBV6-5; D gene: .; clone size: few; CDR3 protein: CASIMWPQGGEQFF; CDR3 DNA: TGTGCCAGCATTATGTGGCCCCAGGGCGGTGAGCAGTTCTTC
J gene: TRBJ2-5; V gene: TRBV11-3; D gene: .; clone size: .; CDR3 protein: CASSLTAQETQYF; CDR3 DNA: TGTGCCAGCAGTCTCACCGCGCAAGAGACCCAGTACTTC
J gene: TRBJ1-4; V gene: TRBV5-1; D gene: TRBD1; clone size: .; CDR3 protein: CASSLVSRGRGGNEKLFF; CDR3 DNA: TGCGCCAGCAGCTTGGTGTCCAGGGGGCGCGGTGGGAATGAAAAACTGTTTTTT